This T cell receptor (beta chain) was captured in a study of blood T cell repertoires in COVID-19. Study details: COVID-19 samples collected from the United States, Italy and Spain covered acute and convalescent phases.

Per the study methods: By means of reference gene primer amplification, nucleated cell counts were estimated. Generated by immunoSEQ multiplex PCR, the TCRdb table keeps only in-frame clones and is missing some. Clonal size and the V and J genes are those of that table, whereas D and trimming came from the DNA. The data contain about 200,000 clones, approximately 85% of them singletons. Sequencing used peripheral blood. This TCR was sampled from a woman of 80 years or more with acute or convalescent COVID-19.

The CDR3 protein is CASSSVTGPYGYTF. The DNA for the CDR3 is TGTGCCAGCAGCTCCGTAACAGGACCCTATGGCTACACCTTC. This chain joins TRBV7-2 and TRBJ1-2; D is perhaps TRBD1 (5 bases). CDR3 length: 14 amino acids. Germline V gives CDR1 SGHTA, CDR2 FQGNSA. Trimming cost V 4 bases and J 4 bases, with 13 bases left between them.